These 29 T cell receptor beta chains share one sample of origin, sequenced in a study of T cell responses to AZD1222 COVID-19 vaccine. Profiled with immunoSEQ multiplex PCR; TCRdb holds only in-frame clones, not every one. The profile shows around 130,000 clones, just under 95% of them singletons. Specimen: peripheral blood, collected 28 days after the second AZD1222 dose. The receptors shown here come from an adult who received the AZD1222 COVID-19 vaccine.

The chain links TRBV27 to TRBJ1-6; D is unclear. CDR3 length: 13 amino acids. Deletions cut 5 bases from V and 10 bases from J, with 12 bases between. CDR1 is MNHEY and CDR2 is SMNVEV in the germline V gene (reference sequence). The DNA of the CDR3 is TGTGCCAGCAGTCAGTCACCGCGCTCACCCCTCCACTTT. Translating it yields CASSQSPRSPLHF.

The CDR3 region is CASSAGGDYGYTF. CDR3 DNA sequence: TGTGCCAGCAGTGCGGGGGGGGACTATGGCTACACCTTC. The chain carries TRBV2 and TRBJ1-2; TRBD1 is a possible D gene (5 bases). Germline V lookup: CDR1 SNHLY, CDR2 FYNNEI. Trimming pared 4 bases from V and 3 bases from J, leaving 9 bases between. This CDR3 has 13 residues.

The J gene is TRBJ2-3, the V gene TRBV11-2; D gene uncertain. The CDR3 loop spans 13 amino acids. The germline CDR1 and CDR2 sequences are SGHAT and FQNNGV. The V and J ends lost 0 bases and 8 bases respectively, with 9 bases between them. The CDR3 loop is CASSLDSLRTQYF. In DNA form, the CDR3 reads TGTGCCAGCAGCTTAGATTCCCTCCGTACGCAGTATTTT.

V gene TRBV5-1 combines with J gene TRBJ1-1; D not certain. The V gene's germline CDR1 is SGHRS and CDR2 YFSETQ. The CDR3 is made up of 15 amino acids. Trimming shortened V by 0 bases and J by 8 bases, and 17 bases separated the two germline ends. The CDR3 DNA sequence: TGCGCCAGCAGCTTGGCCGTCTCAGCCAGCGGGGAAGCTTTCTTT. As protein: CASSLAVSASGEAFF. The entire variable domain, with the rest obtained from reference TRBV5-1 and TRBJ1-1, is as follows: KAGVTQTPRYLIKTRGQQVTLSCSPISGHRSVSWYQQTPGQGLQFLFEYFSETQRNKGNFPGRFSGRQFSNSRSEMNVSTLELGDSALYLCASSLAVSASGEAFFGQGTRLTVV.

This clone showed up just once. CDR3 region: CASSPVGRTGTGSGNTIYF. The CDR3 nucleotides are TGTGCCAGCTCACCAGTCGGAAGGACCGGTACGGGCTCTGGAAACACCATATATTTT. V usage is TRBV18 and J usage is TRBJ1-3; unclear D gene. CDR3 length: 19 residues. V lost 2 bases and J lost 0, with 20 bases in between. In germline, CDR1 is KGHSH, CDR2 LQKENI.

This clone was seen a single time. The chain links TRBV2 to TRBJ1-1; 10 nucleotides match TRBD1. The CDR3 extends over 13 amino acids. Germline loops: CDR1 SNHLY, CDR2 FYNNEI. J lost 10 bases, V lost 6 bases, and 8 bases had no gene match. The CDR3 region has the DNA TGTGCCAGCAGCGGGGACAGGGGAATGCTAGCTTTCTTT. Translated, it gives CASSGDRGMLAFF.

The chain carries TRBV6-2 or TRBV6-3 and TRBJ2-1, with a possible D match to TRBD2 (6 bases). The germline V and J ends were trimmed by 2 bases and 3 bases, with 20 bases remaining between them. The CDR3 loop spans 18 amino acids. Germline V gene data show CDR1 as MNHEY and CDR2 as SVGEGT. Here the CDR3 reads CASSYILIPPGDYNEQFF. CDR3 bases: TGTGCCAGCAGTTACATCCTCATCCCACCGGGGGACTACAATGAGCAGTTCTTC.

J is TRBJ1-4 and V is TRBV28, with 7 bases aligning to TRBD1. V trimming: 3 bases; J trimming: 5 bases; junction bases outside the gene matches: 6. The germline V gene has CDR1 MDHEN and CDR2 SYDVKM. The CDR3 spans 15 residues. The CDR3 region is CASSFVGQENEKLFF. The CDR3 DNA sequence: TGTGCCAGCAGTTTTGTTGGACAGGAAAATGAAAAACTGTTTTTT.

This clone has just one count. The rearrangement joins TRBV20-1 to TRBJ1-1; D is unclear. The CDR3 consists of 11 residues. Between the trimmed V and J ends, which lost 0 bases and 4 bases, there was a span of 3 bases. Looked up from germline, CDR1 is DFQATT and CDR2 is SNEGSKA (reference sequence). CDR3 bases: TGCAGTGCTAGAGAGTCCACTGAAGCTTTCTTT. Its translation is CSARESTEAFF.

The chain joins TRBV9 to TRBJ1-3; possibly TRBD1 for D (6 bases). Trimming removed 1 base from V and 4 bases from J, with 9 bases in between. Germline-derived CDR1 and CDR2 are SGDLS and YYNGEE. The CDR3 contains 14 residues. The CDR3 here is CASSVQGSGNTIYF. CDR3 sequence (DNA): TGTGCCAGCAGCGTACAGGGGAGCGGAAACACCATATATTTT.

The genes are TRBV9 and TRBJ1-2; TRBD1 aligns across 7 bases. V shed 2 bases and J 4 bases; nucleotides not matched to a gene: 5. CDR1 and CDR2 from the germline V gene are SGDLS and YYNGEE. The CDR3 consists of 14 residues. This CDR3 is CASSVPGGGYGYTF. CDR3 DNA sequence: TGTGCCAGCAGCGTGCCAGGGGGGGGCTATGGCTACACCTTC.

The gene calls are TRBV2 and TRBJ2-3; 7 positions match TRBD2. The length of the CDR3 is 14 residues. The junction had 5 bases not matched to a gene; V was cut back by 8 bases and J by 0 bases. Germline V CDR1 and CDR2: SNHLY, FYNNEI. CDR3 loop: CASEEGGSTDTQYF. For the CDR3, the DNA is TGTGCCAGCGAGGAGGGAGGGAGCACAGATACGCAGTATTTT. Drawing the rest from reference TRBV2 and TRBJ2-3, the complete variable domain is EPEVTQTPSHQVTQMGQEVILRCVPISNHLYFYWYRQILGQKVEFLVSFYNNEISEKSEIFDDQFSVERPDGSNFTLKIRSTKLEDSAMYFCASEEGGSTDTQYFGPGTRLTVL.

V usage is TRBV7-3 and J usage is TRBJ2-3; the D gene could be TRBD1 or TRBD2 (6 bases each). The ends were cut back, 5 bases at V and 6 bases at J, with 15 bases in the middle. The CDR3 sequence is 14 residues long. CDR1 is SGHTA and CDR2 is FQGTGA in the germline V gene. CDR3 nucleotides: TGTGCCAGCAGCCAGGGGCTAGCGCTCGATACGCAGTATTTT. Residues: CASSQGLALDTQYF. Drawing the rest from reference TRBV7-3 and TRBJ2-3, the complete variable domain is GAGVSQTPSNKVTEKGKYVELRCDPISGHTALYWYRQSLGQGPEFLIYFQGTGAADDSGLPNDRFFAVRPEGSVSTLKIQRTERGDSAVYLCASSQGLALDTQYFGPGTRLTVL.

The rearrangement links TRBV19 to TRBJ2-3, with D unclear. The CDR3 consists of 15 residues. Germline-derived CDR1 and CDR2 are LNHDA and SQIVND (reference sequence). Trimming took off 1 base at V and 0 bases at J, with 8 bases between the two ends. CDR3 sequence: CASSIGATSTDTQYF. CDR3 nucleotide sequence: TGTGCCAGTAGTATAGGGGCTACAAGCACAGATACGCAGTATTTT.

The J gene is TRBJ1-1, the V gene TRBV25-1, with D tentatively TRBD1 (5 bases). Germline CDR1 reads MGHDK; CDR2 reads SYGVNS. The CDR3 loop spans 12 amino acids. Trimming cost V 6 bases and J 8 bases, with 13 bases left between them. The CDR3 DNA is TGTGCCAGCAGGGGGTGGGAGGGGGAAGCTTTCTTT. Its translation: CASRGWEGEAFF.

The rearrangement links TRBV6-2 or TRBV6-3 to TRBJ1-6; 7 bases line up with TRBD1. The CDR3 spans 14 residues. V gave up 5 bases and J gave up 9 bases; unmatched junction bases: 7. Germline CDR1 and CDR2: MNHEY and SVGEGT. The CDR3 region is CASSLQGNGSPLHF. The CDR3 DNA reads TGTGCCAGCAGTCTACAGGGGAATGGTTCACCCCTCCACTTT.

This chain connects TRBV19 to TRBJ1-5; no clear D. Germline loops: CDR1 LNHDA, CDR2 SQIVND (reference sequence). Trimming took 5 bases from V and 5 from J, leaving 13 bases between them. The CDR3 spans 14 residues. Here the CDR3 DNA reads TGTGCCAGTAGTGAGGGATCTGGATATCAGCCCCAGCATTTT. Protein: CASSEGSGYQPQHF.

The chain combines TRBV25-1 with TRBJ2-7; TRBD2 agrees at 14 bases. Germline CDR1 is MGHDK and CDR2 is SYGVNS. The CDR3 has 16 residues. The trim removed 3 bases at V and 0 bases at J, leaving 1 base unmatched. The CDR3 here is CASSEGTSGSSYEQYF. CDR3 DNA sequence: TGTGCCAGCAGTGAGGGGACTAGCGGGAGCTCCTACGAGCAGTACTTC.

The V call is TRBV5-1, the J call TRBJ2-7; possibly TRBD1 or TRBD2 for D (6 bases each). Germline CDR1 reads SGHRS; CDR2 reads YFSETQ. Trimming took 4 bases from V and 1 from J, leaving 15 bases between them. The CDR3 has 15 residues. Written as DNA, the CDR3 is TGCGCCAGCAGCCAAAACAGGGACTCATCCTACGAGCAGTACTTC. This codes for CASSQNRDSSYEQYF. Filled out from reference TRBV5-1 and TRBJ2-7, the complete variable domain reads KAGVTQTPRYLIKTRGQQVTLSCSPISGHRSVSWYQQTPGQGLQFLFEYFSETQRNKGNFPGRFSGRQFSNSRSEMNVSTLELGDSALYLCASSQNRDSSYEQYFGPGTRLTVT.

V is TRBV7-7 and J is TRBJ2-2; D unclear. The CDR3 is 14 amino acids. Germline lookup yields CDR1 SSHAT and CDR2 FNYEAQ (reference sequence). Trimming took 1 base from V and 1 from J, leaving 4 bases between them. The CDR3 region is CASSLGGNTGELFF. The CDR3 coding sequence is TGTGCCAGCAGCTTAGGTGGGAACACCGGGGAGCTGTTTTTT. The variable domain in full, with the rest retrieved from reference TRBV7-7 and TRBJ2-2, is GAGVSQSPRYKVTKRGQDVTLRCDPISSHATLYWYQQALGQGPEFLTYFNYEAQPDKSGLPSDRFSAERPEGSISTLTIQRTEQRDSAMYRCASSLGGNTGELFFGEGSRLTVL.

This clone came up a few times. This chain links TRBV7-3 with TRBJ2-3; maybe TRBD2 (7 bases). The germline CDR1 and CDR2 sequences are SGHTA and FQGTGA. This CDR3 spans 13 amino acids. The V and J ends lost 4 bases and 6 bases respectively, with 11 bases between them. CDR3 amino acids: CASSWTAGDTQYF. In DNA form, the CDR3 reads TGTGCCAGCAGCTGGACAGCGGGGGATACGCAGTATTTT.

The V gene is TRBV5-6, the J gene TRBJ1-1; D perhaps matches TRBD1 (5 bases). Germline CDR1 SGHDT, CDR2 YYEEEE. Between the trimmed V and J ends, which lost 2 bases and 0 bases, there was a span of 20 bases. The CDR3 is 18 residues long. The CDR3, as DNA: TGTGCCAGCAGCTTAGACCCCCGCGACAGCTACATGAACACTGAAGCTTTCTTT. The encoded protein is CASSLDPRDSYMNTEAFF.

The chain couples TRBV6-1 to TRBJ2-7; 7 bases match TRBD1. The CDR3 covers 14 residues. The germline V gene encodes CDR1 MNHNS and CDR2 SASEGT. J was trimmed by 2 bases and V by 5 bases; bases with no gene match: 6. The CDR3 sequence is CASSSGTVTYEQYF. The CDR3 bases are TGTGCCAGCAGTTCCGGGACAGTCACCTACGAGCAGTACTTC.

The chain is built from TRBV4-2 and TRBJ2-2; D is possibly TRBD1 (6 bases). The CDR3 has 15 residues. Trimming took 0 bases from V and 6 from J, leaving 11 bases between them. The germline V gene has CDR1 LGHNA and CDR2 YNFKEQ. Written as DNA, the CDR3 is TGTGCCAGCAGCCAAGATTCACAGGGAGCCGGGGAGCTGTTTTTT. It translates to CASSQDSQGAGELFF.

V gene TRBV6-2 or TRBV6-3 combines with J gene TRBJ2-3, with 10 bases aligning to TRBD2. CDR3 size: 15 residues. V lost 4 bases to trimming and J lost 2 bases; unmatched junction nucleotides: 3. Per the germline V gene, CDR1 is MNHEY and CDR2 is SVGEGT. The CDR3 nucleotides read TGTGCCAGCAGTTTACTAGCGGGGATCACAGATACGCAGTATTTT. It codes for CASSLLAGITDTQYF.

The chain joins TRBV19 to TRBJ1-1; 8 bases fit TRBD1. The CDR3 covers 15 residues. V was pared by 5 bases and J by 3 bases, with 8 bases of the junction left unmatched. Germline V gene lookup returns CDR1 LNHDA and CDR2 SQIVND (reference sequence). In DNA, the CDR3 is TGTGCCAGTAGTCCCCGACAGGGGATCGACACTGAAGCTTTCTTT. Residues: CASSPRQGIDTEAFF. Full variable domain (remainder filled in from reference TRBV19 and TRBJ1-1): DGGITQSPKYLFRKEGQNVTLSCEQNLNHDAMYWYRQDPGQGLRLIYYSQIVNDFQKGDIAEGYSVSREKKESFPLTVTSAQKNPTAFYLCASSPRQGIDTEAFFGQGTRLTVV.

The genes are TRBV9 and TRBJ1-3; D not certain. The germline V and J ends were trimmed by 0 bases and 0 bases, with 4 bases remaining between them. CDR1 is SGDLS and CDR2 is YYNGEE in the germline V gene. The CDR3 is made up of 14 amino acids. Here the CDR3 reads CASSVALSGNTIYF. DNA of the CDR3: TGTGCCAGCAGCGTAGCCCTCTCTGGAAACACCATATATTTT.

This chain links TRBV5-1 with TRBJ1-3, with D possibly matching TRBD1 (5 bases). CDR1 is SGHRS and CDR2 is YFSETQ in the germline V gene. Between the trimmed V and J ends, which lost 0 bases and 4 bases, there was a span of 8 bases. The CDR3 is 14 amino acids. The CDR3 region is CASSLEGVGNTIYF. DNA for the CDR3: TGCGCCAGCAGCTTGGAAGGGGTCGGAAACACCATATATTTT.

The gene calls are TRBV24-1 and TRBJ1-5; D not certain. Trimming removed 3 bases at V and 6 bases at J, with 8 bases between. CDR3 length equals 13 residues. Per germline, CDR1 KGHDR and CDR2 SFDVKD. CDR3 amino acids: CATSDLGFQPQHF. CDR3 nucleotide sequence: TGTGCCACCAGTGATCTGGGGTTTCAGCCCCAGCATTTT.